Below are 30 T cell receptor beta chains sequenced from a single sample in a study of T cell repertoires in cytomegalovirus infection. TCRdb reanalysed the reads using MiXCR and keeps one entry per CDR3 protein. The sample shows about 890,000 distinct CDR3 sequences, less than 35% of them seen only once. No antigens are known for them. The sample was cultured CD8+ T cells from PBMCs, taken from culture after CMV antigen stimulation. These receptors were obtained from a human donor in good health (CMV status not recorded). Some clones in this sample may be carry-over from other donors' samples.

The count of this clonotype is one. The junction departs from the called germline gene at one end, perhaps through a read error. The rearrangement joins TRBV4-1 to TRBJ1-3, with D unresolved. Germline V gene data show CDR1 as MGHRA and CDR2 as YSYEKL. The CDR3 has 14 residues. CDR3 region: CAGSQVYSGNTIYF. Here the CDR3 DNA reads TGCGCCGGCAGCCAAGTCTACTCTGGAAACACCATATATTTT.

The chain links TRBV6-2 or TRBV6-3 to TRBJ1-2; 8 bases map to TRBD1. Germline trimming cut 4 bases from V and 4 bases from J; bases unmatched to any gene: 5. This CDR3 has 14 amino acids. The germline gives CDR1 MNHEY, CDR2 SVGEGT. The chain's CDR3 is CASSLPGQVYGYTF. CDR3 nucleotides: TGTGCCAGCAGTTTGCCGGGACAGGTCTATGGCTACACCTTC.

V and J are TRBV28 and TRBJ2-7; TRBD1 matches 9 bases. The trim removed 4 bases at V and 3 bases at J, leaving 13 bases unmatched. The CDR3 loop spans 17 amino acids. Germline loops: CDR1 MDHEN, CDR2 SYDVKM. DNA for the CDR3: TGTGCCAGCAGTTCAGAAGGACAGGGGTCGGCTTACTACGAGCAGTACGTC. Protein sequence: CASSSEGQGSAYYEQYV.

The CDR3 DNA is TGTGCCAGCAGTTACTCTGTGACTAGGGACAATGAGCAGTTCTTC. Translated, it gives CASSYSVTRDNEQFF. V gene TRBV6-2 or TRBV6-3 combines with J gene TRBJ2-1; a weak D match, TRBD2 (6 bases). Looked up from germline, CDR1 is MNHEY and CDR2 is SVGEGT. The length of the CDR3 is 15 residues. V was shortened by 0 bases and J by 5 bases, with 11 bases between the two germline ends.

A few counts support this clonotype. This CDR3 is CATSGPGISGANVLTF. Here the CDR3 DNA reads TGTGCCACCAGCGGACCAGGGATCTCTGGGGCCAACGTCCTGACTTTC. The rearrangement joins TRBV15 to TRBJ2-6; D is perhaps TRBD1 (5 bases). Looked up from germline, CDR1 is LNHNV and CDR2 is YYDKDF (reference sequence). The V and J ends lost 5 bases and 0 bases respectively, with 11 bases between them. CDR3 length: 16 amino acids. Full variable domain (remainder filled in from reference TRBV15 and TRBJ2-6): DAMVIQNPRYQVTQFGKPVTLSCSQTLNHNVMYWYQQKSSQAPKLLFHYYDKDFNNEADTPDNFQSRRPNTSFCFLDIRSPGLGDTAMYLCATSGPGISGANVLTFGAGSRLTVL.

Only a few counts were recorded for this clonotype. This chain joins TRBV12-3 or TRBV12-4 and TRBJ1-1; D is possibly TRBD1 (5 bases). This CDR3 comprises 15 residues. Trimming pared 3 bases from V and 3 bases from J, leaving 14 bases between. The CDR3 coding sequence is TGTGCCAGCAGTTTCTGGGATTTAGGGGACACTGAAGCTTTCTTT. This gives the protein CASSFWDLGDTEAFF.

The rearrangement uses TRBV3-1 and TRBJ2-7, with unresolved D. Germline V lookup: CDR1 LGHDT, CDR2 YNNKEL (reference sequence). CDR3 length equals 13 residues. The V gene lost 1 base and the J gene lost 3 bases, with 7 bases spanning the gap. The CDR3 coding sequence is TGTGCCAGCAGCCAAGGGGTCGGCTACGAGCAGTACGTC. This translates into CASSQGVGYEQYV.

There are a few counts of this clonotype. The V call is TRBV6-2 or TRBV6-3, the J call TRBJ2-3; D is undetermined. Trimming left V 5 bases short and J 6 bases short, with 12 bases between. This CDR3 spans 13 amino acids. Looked up from germline, CDR1 is MNHEY and CDR2 is SVGEGT. The CDR3 region is CASSPVLGDTQYF. CDR3 sequence (DNA): TGTGCCAGCAGTCCCGTCTTGGGGGATACGCAGTATTTT.

The gene calls are TRBV10-3 and TRBJ2-1; D remains ambiguous. CDR1 and CDR2 (germline): ENHRY, SYGVKD. This CDR3 contains 16 residues. Trimming took 2 bases from V and 7 from J, leaving 18 bases between them. Written as DNA, the CDR3 is TGTGCCATCAGTGAGACTGAGCCAGGCCTTTGGAATGAGCAGTTCTTC. This encodes CAISETEPGLWNEQFF.

This chain links TRBV20-1 with TRBJ1-2; tentative D call: TRBD1 (5 bases). The CDR3 spans 15 residues. Trimming took 6 bases from V and 3 from J, leaving 20 bases between them. Germline V gene data show CDR1 as DFQATT and CDR2 as SNEGSKA (reference sequence). CDR3 DNA sequence: TGCAGTGCGAAAAATAGGGACTATTTTGACTATGGCTACACCTTC. This sequence encodes CSAKNRDYFDYGYTF.

This clonotype came up once. The chain has TRBV19 and TRBJ1-1; D uncertain. Germline CDR1 LNHDA, CDR2 SQIVND (reference sequence). This CDR3 region has 14 residues. The V gene lost 5 bases and the J gene lost 1 base, with 11 bases spanning the gap. DNA of the CDR3: TGTGCCAGTAGTTCTGGCGCCAGGAACACTGAAGCTTTCTTT. Its translation: CASSSGARNTEAFF.

This chain joins TRBV27 and TRBJ2-5; a possible D gene is TRBD2 (7 bases). This CDR3 spans 15 amino acids. With 10 bases removed from V and 1 base from J, the gap between germline ends came to 19 bases. Germline CDR1 and CDR2: MNHEY and SMNVEV (reference sequence). The CDR3 reads CATSTGGPTQETQYF. For the CDR3, the DNA is TGTGCCACCAGCACGGGGGGCCCGACCCAAGAGACCCAGTACTTC.

This clonotype was recorded at least ten times. The chain is built from TRBV12-3 or TRBV12-4 and TRBJ1-3; possibly TRBD1 for D (5 bases). Trimming removed 6 bases at V and 3 bases at J, with 21 bases between. There are 17 residues in the CDR3. This chain's CDR3 is CASSLPGIGRGGNTIYF. CDR3 bases: TGTGCCAGCAGCCTCCCGGGAATCGGAAGGGGTGGAAACACCATATATTTT.

This clonotype was seen at least ten times. V and J are TRBV7-2 and TRBJ2-3, with D unclear. V lost 5 bases and J lost 5, with 8 bases in between. The CDR3 loop spans 12 amino acids. Germline CDR1 reads SGHTA; CDR2 reads FQGNSA. For the CDR3, the DNA is TGTGCCAGCAGCCCAAGGGTAGATACGCAGTATTTT. Residues: CASSPRVDTQYF.

The CDR3 region is CASLTGGFYNEQFF. The CDR3 DNA sequence: TGTGCCAGCCTTACAGGGGGTTTTTACAATGAGCAGTTCTTC. V usage is TRBV28 and J usage is TRBJ2-1; 8 nucleotides agree with TRBD1. Germline V gives CDR1 MDHEN, CDR2 SYDVKM. Germline trimming cut 8 bases from V and 4 bases from J; bases unmatched to any gene: 7. The CDR3 spans 14 residues.

V gene TRBV19 combines with J gene TRBJ2-7, with D possibly matching TRBD2 (7 bases). Germline V gives CDR1 LNHDA, CDR2 SQIVND (reference sequence). CDR3 length: 15 residues. V was clipped by 4 bases and J by 5 bases, with 18 bases between them. In nucleotides, the CDR3 is TGTGCCAGTAGTACCACGGGGGGCCCTTTTCACGAGCAGTACTTC. Residues: CASSTTGGPFHEQYF.

This CDR3 is CASSPGYGQFF. The CDR3 coding sequence is TGTGCCAGTAGTCCAGGGTATGGGCAGTTCTTC. The chain uses TRBV6-2 or TRBV6-3 and TRBJ2-1; maybe TRBD1 (5 bases). V dropped 9 bases and J dropped 12 bases, with 15 bases sitting between them. From germline, CDR1 is MNHEY and CDR2 SVGEGT. The CDR3 sequence is 11 residues long.

There are many counts of this clonotype. V and J are TRBV6-5 and TRBJ1-1; D is unclear. The V gene lost 5 bases and the J gene lost 0 bases, with 16 bases spanning the gap. The CDR3 totals 16 residues. Germline CDR1 MNHEY, CDR2 SVGAGI. The DNA for the CDR3 is TGTGCCAGCAGTCCCGATCCGGGAGCCATGAACACTGAAGCTTTCTTT. Protein product: CASSPDPGAMNTEAFF.

The rearrangement joins TRBV7-6 to TRBJ2-7; the D call may be TRBD1 or TRBD2 (6 bases each). Germline CDR1 reads SGHVS; CDR2 reads FNYEAQ. V was shortened by 5 bases and J by 2 bases, with 13 bases between the two germline ends. The CDR3 is 14 residues long. In DNA, the CDR3 is TGTGCCAGCAGCCCAGGGGAGGCTGCCTACGAGCAGTACTTC. It specifies CASSPGEAAYEQYF.

This clonotype was seen a few times. A much larger clone lies a single base off, so this may be a read error. This sequence joins TRBV12-3 or TRBV12-4 and TRBJ2-2; D gene uncertain. V was trimmed by 2 bases and J by 1 base, leaving 2 bases between them. The CDR3 consists of 13 residues. This CDR3 reads CASSLWNTGELFF. CDR3 nucleotides: TGTGCCAGCAGTTTATGGAACACCGGGGAGCTGTTTTTT.

As regards this clonotype: Germline is not matched at one junction end, which may reflect a read error. V gene TRBV5-3 combines with J gene TRBJ1-3; D uncertain. TRBV5-3 is reported as an ORF; its role is uncertain. The CDR3 is 14 amino acids. CDR3: CASSLEMTGNTIYF. The DNA of the CDR3 is TGTGCCAGCAGCTTGGAAATGACTGGAAACACCATATATTTT.

This clonotype was counted at least ten times. The rearrangement joins TRBV7-9 to TRBJ2-7, with D possibly being TRBD2 (7 bases). This CDR3 region has 15 residues. V was trimmed by 8 bases and J by 0 bases, leaving 17 bases between them. The germline V gene has CDR1 SEHNR and CDR2 FQNEAQ (reference sequence). CDR3 region: CASRRGGNSSYEQYF. CDR3 bases: TGTGCCAGCCGGAGGGGGGGCAACAGCTCCTACGAGCAGTACTTC.

A few counts support this clonotype. The chain combines TRBV4-1 with TRBJ2-1, with 11 bases identical to TRBD1. From germline, CDR1 is MGHRA and CDR2 YSYEKL. The CDR3 sequence is 17 residues long. Trimming at V came to 4 bases and at J to 0 bases, leaving 5 bases not matched to a gene. CDR3 nucleotides: TGCGCCAGCAGCCCGACCGGGACAGGGGGCTCCTACAATGAGCAGTTCTTC. This sequence encodes CASSPTGTGGSYNEQFF.

As to this clonotype: A much more abundant neighbour one base away suggests this may be a read error. The genes are TRBV7-8 and TRBJ2-5; D is unresolved. V lost 6 bases and J lost 1, with 9 bases in between. Germline V gives CDR1 SGHVS, CDR2 FQNEAQ. The CDR3 spans 13 residues. The CDR3 nucleotides are TGTGCCAGCAGACCCGGAAGCCAAGAGACCCAGTACTTC. This translates into CASRPGSQETQYF.

Concerning this clonotype itself: An end of the junction differs from the germline gene, which may be a read error. The chain has TRBV11-3 and TRBJ2-3, with D perhaps TRBD1 or TRBD2 (6 bases each). Germline assignment: CDR1 SGHNT and CDR2 YENEEA. There are 16 residues in the CDR3. The CDR3 nucleotides are TGTGTCAGCAGCTCATACGGGGGCCCCGGCACAGATACGCAGTATTTT. Translation gives CVSSSYGGPGTDTQYF.

On this clonotype: The junction and the germline gene differ at one end; a read error may be behind it. CDR3 sequence (DNA): TGTGCTAGCAGCCAGAACTTAGGGGGCGAGGAGACCCAGTACTTC. It encodes CASSQNLGGEETQYF. This chain connects TRBV7-7 to TRBJ2-5, with TRBD1 identical over 7 bases. This CDR3 is 15 amino acids long. CDR1 and CDR2 (germline): SSHAT, FNYEAQ (reference sequence). The variable domain in full, with the rest retrieved from reference TRBV7-7 and TRBJ2-5, is GAGVSQSPRYKVTKRGQDVTLRCDPISSHATLYWYQQALGQGPEFLTYFNYEAQPDKSGLPSDRFSAERPEGSISTLTIQRTEQRDSAMYRCASSQNLGGEETQYFGPGTRLLVL.

With regard to this clonotype: This may be a read error, as it is one base from a much larger clone. The gene calls are TRBV12-3 or TRBV12-4 and TRBJ2-3; D might be TRBD1 (6 bases). The CDR3 is 15 amino acids. For the CDR3, the DNA is TGTGCCAGCAGTTTAGTCCAGGGGAGCATAGATACGCAGTATTTT. This encodes CASSLVQGSIDTQYF.

Only a few counts were recorded for this clonotype. The chain is built from TRBV10-3 and TRBJ1-1; D ambiguous. CDR1 is ENHRY, CDR2 SYGVKD, per germline. Trimming removed 2 bases at V and 3 bases at J, with 13 bases between. There are 15 residues in the CDR3. The DNA for the CDR3 is TGTGCCATCAGTGAGGGTGGACGAATGGACACTGAAGCTTTCTTT. This encodes CAISEGGRMDTEAFF.

The chain links TRBV6-6 to TRBJ2-3, with TRBD2 matching 14 bases. Germline values: CDR1 MNHNY, CDR2 SVGAGI (reference sequence). There are 21 residues in the CDR3. The V gene end was trimmed by 5 bases and the J gene end by 1 base; junction bases not matched to a gene: 17. CDR3 coding DNA: TGTGCCAGCAGTCCCTTTATAAGACTAGCGGGGGGGCATTTCGGCACAGATACGCAGTATTTT. Protein product: CASSPFIRLAGGHFGTDTQYF.

In DNA, the CDR3 is TGTGCCGGCAGGCCGGAAAATACCTACGAGCAGTACGTC. This sequence encodes CAGRPENTYEQYV. The V call is TRBV12-3 or TRBV12-4, the J call TRBJ2-7; no definite D call. The CDR3 spans 13 residues.